The 24 T cell receptor beta chains below were found in one sample sequenced in a study of T cell responses to AZD1222 COVID-19 vaccine. Assay used: immunoSEQ multiplex PCR; TCRdb lists only in-frame clones, some missing. The sample consists of approximately 120,000 clones, just under 90% of them appearing once. This material consisted of peripheral blood, taken on day 0 of AZD1222 vaccination. These receptors were obtained from an adult in good health.

The V gene is TRBV6-2 or TRBV6-3, the J gene TRBJ2-3; D could derive from TRBD1 or TRBD2 (5 bases each). Germline CDR1 reads MNHEY; CDR2 reads SVGEGT. Trimming cost V 5 bases and J 5 bases, with 17 bases left between them. This CDR3 has 15 amino acids. The CDR3, as DNA: TGTGCCAGCAGTACCATACTTCAGGGAGAAGATACGCAGTATTTT. Residues: CASSTILQGEDTQYF.

This sequence joins TRBV4-3 and TRBJ2-3; 13 bases are shared with TRBD2. The germline V gene has CDR1 LGHNA and CDR2 YSLEER. This CDR3 spans 19 amino acids. The V and J ends lost 1 base and 0 bases, in that order; junction bases with no gene match: 7. The CDR3 protein is CASSQGYWTSGSSTDTQYF. The CDR3 coding sequence is TGCGCCAGCAGCCAAGGTTACTGGACTAGCGGGAGCAGCACAGATACGCAGTATTTT.

This sequence joins TRBV24-1 and TRBJ2-7; 12 nucleotides align to TRBD2. This CDR3 spans 17 amino acids. Looked up from germline, CDR1 is KGHDR and CDR2 is SFDVKD. Trimming cost V 1 base and J 2 bases; bases outside gene matches: 5. CDR3 DNA: TGTGCCACCAGTGATTTTAGACTAGCGGGAGACCCCTACGAGCAGTACTTC. It specifies CATSDFRLAGDPYEQYF.

The rearrangement uses TRBV19 and TRBJ2-2, with D possibly TRBD2 on 5 matching bases. CDR3 size: 14 residues. Deletions cut 7 bases from V and 3 bases from J, with 12 bases between. Germline CDR1 LNHDA, CDR2 SQIVND (reference sequence). The CDR3 DNA sequence: TGTGCCAGTAAGACGGGAACGGACACCGGGGAGCTGTTTTTT. Translating it yields CASKTGTDTGELFF.

This clone was counted between two and nine times. The chain couples TRBV6-2 or TRBV6-3 to TRBJ2-3; no clear D. The CDR3 is 13 amino acids. V lost 6 bases and J 4 bases, leaving 11 bases between the germline ends. Germline lookup yields CDR1 MNHEY and CDR2 SVGEGT. As DNA, the CDR3 is TGTGCCAGCAGGCCTTCTCGGCCAGATACGCAGTATTTT. Translating it yields CASRPSRPDTQYF.

This chain's CDR3 is CASSARDREKNEKLFF. DNA of the CDR3: TGTGCCAGCAGCGCCCGGGACAGGGAGAAAAATGAAAAACTGTTTTTT. The V gene is TRBV9, the J gene TRBJ1-4, with 9 bases aligning to TRBD1. The CDR3 sequence is 16 residues long. V lost 3 bases to trimming and J lost 5 bases; unmatched junction nucleotides: 8. The germline CDR1 and CDR2 sequences are SGDLS and YYNGEE.

The chain is built from TRBV2 and TRBJ1-5, with TRBD1 matching 10 bases. V gave up 3 bases and J gave up 2 bases; unmatched junction bases: 4. Germline CDR1 and CDR2: SNHLY and FYNNEI. This CDR3 has 16 amino acids. CDR3 DNA sequence: TGTGCCAGCAGTGATCGTGGGACAGGGGGCAATCAGCCCCAGCATTTT. Translated, it gives CASSDRGTGGNQPQHF.

The CDR3 loop reads CATTDRGPGEKLFF. The DNA of the CDR3 is TGTGCCACCACTGACAGGGGGCCGGGTGAAAAACTGTTTTTT. The genes are TRBV15 and TRBJ1-4; TRBD1 agrees at 10 bases. Unmatched junction bases numbered 6, after V lost 7 bases and J lost 7 bases. Germline-derived CDR1 and CDR2 are LNHNV and YYDKDF (reference sequence). The CDR3 totals 14 residues.

The chain links TRBV6-5 to TRBJ1-4; unclear D gene. V dropped 7 bases and J dropped 7 bases, with 19 bases sitting between them. This CDR3 has 15 residues. Germline V gene data show CDR1 as MNHEY and CDR2 as SVGAGI. CDR3 nucleotides: TGTGCCAGCACGCCACGGGCGTCGGCTTTTGAAAAACTGTTTTTT. It specifies CASTPRASAFEKLFF.

The V gene is TRBV14, the J gene TRBJ1-1, with D hard to call. The CDR3 sequence is 14 residues long. Trimming pared 4 bases from V and 1 base from J, leaving 10 bases between. Germline CDR1 is SGHDN and CDR2 is FVKESK. Here the CDR3 DNA reads TGTGCCAGCAGCCCCGACGGGAGGAACACTGAAGCTTTCTTT. Translated: CASSPDGRNTEAFF.

The chain carries TRBV5-4 and TRBJ1-1, with 9 bases aligning to TRBD1. The CDR3 is 12 residues long. The germline CDR1 and CDR2 sequences are SGHNT and YYREEE (reference sequence). The J segment lost 11 bases and the V segment lost 7 bases, leaving 9 bases of the junction unmatched. The DNA of the CDR3 is TGTGCCAGCGGGGACAGGGACCTTGAGGCTTTCTTT. As protein: CASGDRDLEAFF.

This chain links TRBV9 with TRBJ1-1; D unclear. Trimming stripped 0 bases from V and 8 bases from J, with 11 bases between. From germline, CDR1 is SGDLS and CDR2 YYNGEE. CDR3 length: 13 residues. The CDR3 region is CASSVATGREAFF. The CDR3 DNA follows: TGTGCCAGCAGCGTAGCTACGGGTAGGGAAGCTTTCTTT.

The chain is built from TRBV28 and TRBJ1-1; 9 nucleotides match TRBD1. The CDR3 totals 12 residues. V dropped 7 bases and J dropped 11; count of bases not matched to a gene: 8. Germline V gene data show CDR1 as MDHEN and CDR2 as SYDVKM. CDR3 in DNA: TGTGCCAGCACCTCACAGGGGGCTCAGGCTTTCTTT. Protein sequence: CASTSQGAQAFF.

Note on this clone: Other DNA sequences of this sample code for an identical CDR3. This chain uses TRBV7-2 with TRBJ1-3, with D perhaps TRBD1 (5 bases). Per germline, CDR1 SGHTA and CDR2 FQGNSA. The V gene lost 5 bases and the J gene lost 4 bases, with 12 bases spanning the gap. The CDR3 runs 14 residues. The CDR3 loop is CASSPGGSGNTIYF. DNA of the CDR3: TGTGCCAGCAGCCCCGGGGGGTCAGGAAACACCATATATTTT.

This clone has more than one count but fewer than ten. This rearrangement joins TRBV29-1 to TRBJ1-2; 9 nucleotides align to TRBD1. This CDR3 is 14 amino acids long. Germline assignment: CDR1 SQVTM and CDR2 ANQGSEA. With V trimmed by 0 bases and J by 8 bases, 7 bases remained unmatched. The CDR3 region has the DNA TGCAGCGTTGAAGATGGACAGGGGCGGTGGGGCTACACCTTC. Its protein product is CSVEDGQGRWGYTF.

CDR3 protein: CASSLGDRVRTEAFF. The CDR3, as DNA: TGTGCCAGCAGCCTGGGGGACAGGGTGAGAACTGAAGCTTTCTTT. The genes are TRBV14 and TRBJ1-1, with TRBD1 matching 9 bases. The CDR3 has 15 amino acids. The germline V gene has CDR1 SGHDN and CDR2 FVKESK. The junction had 8 bases not matched to a gene; V was cut back by 4 bases and J by 5 bases. Combining the CDR3 with reference TRBV14 and TRBJ1-1 gives the whole variable domain EAGVTQFPSHSVIEKGQTVTLRCDPISGHDNLYWYRRVMGKEIKFLLHFVKESKQDESGMPNNRFLAERTGGTYSTLKVQPAELEDSGVYFCASSLGDRVRTEAFFGQGTRLTVV.

The chain joins TRBV15 to TRBJ2-5; a weak D match, TRBD2 (5 bases). Germline lookup yields CDR1 LNHNV and CDR2 YYDKDF (reference sequence). Trimming removed 0 bases from V and 4 bases from J, with 9 bases in between. This CDR3 has 14 residues. The CDR3 DNA is TGTGCCACCAGCAGAGATAAAGGGAGAGAGACCCAGTACTTC. Amino acids: CATSRDKGRETQYF.

The V and J genes are TRBV7-2 and TRBJ2-6, with D perhaps TRBD2 (7 bases). The V and J ends lost 5 bases and 1 base respectively, with 18 bases between them. The germline V gene has CDR1 SGHTA and CDR2 FQGNSA. The CDR3 runs to 18 residues. The CDR3 nucleotides are TGTGCCAGCAGCCCCTGGGGGGGCAGTTCTTCTGGGGCCAACGTCCTGACTTTC. Protein product: CASSPWGGSSSGANVLTF.

The chain couples TRBV5-5 to TRBJ2-7, with 7 bases fitting TRBD1. The CDR3 covers 13 residues. Germline CDR1 and CDR2: SGHKS and YYEKEE (reference sequence). J was trimmed by 3 bases and V by 4 bases; bases with no gene match: 4. CDR3 sequence: CASSRWDSYEQYF. In DNA, the CDR3 is TGTGCCAGCAGCCGTTGGGACAGCTACGAGCAGTACTTC.

The chain recombines TRBV28 with TRBJ2-1; 14 nucleotides agree with TRBD2. CDR3 length equals 15 residues. With V trimmed by 5 bases and J by 8 bases, 5 bases remained unmatched. From germline, CDR1 is MDHEN and CDR2 SYDVKM. The CDR3 is CASSGTSGSRDEQFF. The CDR3 DNA reads as TGTGCCAGCAGTGGGACTAGCGGGAGTAGAGATGAGCAGTTCTTC.

The chain combines TRBV19 with TRBJ1-1; D might be TRBD1 (6 bases). V lost 5 bases and J 2 bases, leaving 9 bases between the germline ends. Per germline, CDR1 LNHDA and CDR2 SQIVND (reference sequence). This CDR3 contains 13 residues. Here the CDR3 DNA reads TGTGCCAGTAGTCCACAGGGAAACACTGAAGCTTTCTTT. Translation: CASSPQGNTEAFF.

CDR3 DNA: TGTGCCAGCAGCTGGGACAGTGACGACCAGCCCCAGCATTTT. This gives the protein CASSWDSDDQPQHF. The genes are TRBV7-9 and TRBJ1-5; 7 bases align to TRBD1. Per the germline V gene, CDR1 is SEHNR and CDR2 is FQNEAQ (reference sequence). The CDR3 is 14 amino acids. J was trimmed by 7 bases and V by 4 bases; bases with no gene match: 7. Complete variable domain (other parts from reference TRBV7-9 and TRBJ1-5): DTGVSQNPRHKITKRGQNVTFRCDPISEHNRLYWYRQTLGQGPEFLTYFQNEAQLEKSRLLSDRFSAERPKGSFSTLEIQRTEQGDSAMYLCASSWDSDDQPQHFGDGTRLSIL.

The V and J genes are TRBV24-1 and TRBJ2-1; 8 nucleotides align to TRBD1. J was trimmed by 9 bases and V by 3 bases; bases with no gene match: 6. Germline CDR1 KGHDR, CDR2 SFDVKD. The CDR3 is 14 residues long. The CDR3 nucleotides are TGTGCCACCAGTGATCCGGGACAGGTTGCTGAGCAGTTCTTC. Translation gives CATSDPGQVAEQFF.

The chain uses TRBV4-2 and TRBJ2-6; D unresolved. The germline CDR1 and CDR2 sequences are LGHNA and YNFKEQ. This CDR3 has 15 amino acids. The V end was cut by 4 bases, the J end by 0 bases, with 7 bases between. CDR3 nucleotides: TGTGCCAGCAGCCTAAAAACCTCTGGGGCCAACGTCCTGACTTTC. As protein: CASSLKTSGANVLTF.